One and the same sample provided the 29 T cell receptor beta chains below, sequenced in a study of blood T cell repertoires in COVID-19. The repertoire was sequenced with immunoSEQ multiplex PCR; TCRdb's copy has only in-frame clones and lacks some. Here the sample spans roughly 75,000 clones, around 80% being singletons. The specimen sequenced was peripheral blood. These receptors all stem from a middle-aged man with COVID-19, enrolled during active disease.

The chain uses TRBV30 and TRBJ1-1; no definite D call. Germline V gene lookup returns CDR1 GTSNPN and CDR2 SVGIG (reference sequence). V lost 0 bases, J lost 3 bases, and 11 bases lay in between. The CDR3 is made up of 14 amino acids. The DNA of the CDR3 is TGTGCCTGGAGTGTTATCGGTTTGGACACTGAAGCTTTCTTT. Amino acids: CAWSVIGLDTEAFF.

The rearrangement links TRBV2 to TRBJ2-1, with 7 bases identical to TRBD2. Germline CDR1 reads SNHLY; CDR2 reads FYNNEI. V lost 6 bases and J lost 7; bases outside the gene matches: 3. This CDR3 is 12 amino acids long. The CDR3 region is CASSKGGNEQFF. The DNA of the CDR3 is TGTGCCAGCAGCAAGGGAGGGAATGAGCAGTTCTTC.

V gene TRBV6-6 combines with J gene TRBJ1-4; TRBD1 might be the D (5 bases). The ends were cut back, 8 bases at V and 10 bases at J, with 11 bases in the middle. Germline V gene sequence: CDR1 MNHNY, CDR2 SVGAGI (reference sequence). The CDR3 extends over 11 amino acids. The DNA for the CDR3 is TGTGCCAGCTCCAGGGAGGGAAAACTGTTTTTT. It specifies CASSREGKLFF.

The chain has TRBV5-6 and TRBJ1-1; D is unclear. The CDR3 length is 12 residues. The germline V gene has CDR1 SGHDT and CDR2 YYEEEE. Trimming shortened V by 4 bases and J by 4 bases, and 8 bases separated the two germline ends. The CDR3 loop reads CASSLPSTEAFF. CDR3 DNA: TGTGCCAGCAGCCTCCCCAGCACTGAAGCTTTCTTT.

The chain is built from TRBV27 and TRBJ2-7, with D possibly being TRBD2 (6 bases). Germline values: CDR1 MNHEY, CDR2 SMNVEV (reference sequence). V lost 4 bases, J lost 0 bases, and 22 bases lay in between. The CDR3 extends over 18 amino acids. The chain's CDR3 is CASSSATGVVAHSYEQYF. The DNA of the CDR3 is TGTGCCAGCAGTTCCGCCACGGGGGTGGTAGCGCACTCCTACGAGCAGTACTTC.

The chain employs TRBV19 and TRBJ2-7; possibly TRBD2 for D (6 bases). The CDR3 is 12 amino acids. The germline V and J ends were trimmed by 8 bases and 4 bases, with 12 bases remaining between them. Germline V lookup: CDR1 LNHDA, CDR2 SQIVND (reference sequence). The CDR3: CASSGRRYEQYF. CDR3 nucleotides: TGTGCCAGTTCCGGGAGAAGATACGAGCAGTACTTC.

CDR3 region: CASSIGTNAEAFF. CDR3 nucleotides: TGCGCCAGCAGCATCGGGACAAATGCTGAAGCTTTCTTT. This chain joins TRBV5-1 and TRBJ1-1; D is possibly TRBD1 (6 bases). The V gene's germline CDR1 is SGHRS and CDR2 YFSETQ. Trimming stripped 4 bases from V and 6 bases from J, with 13 bases between. The CDR3 runs to 13 residues. The full variable domain, rest sourced from reference TRBV5-1 and TRBJ1-1, is KAGVTQTPRYLIKTRGQQVTLSCSPISGHRSVSWYQQTPGQGLQFLFEYFSETQRNKGNFPGRFSGRQFSNSRSEMNVSTLELGDSALYLCASSIGTNAEAFFGQGTRLTVV.

The chain employs TRBV4-1 and TRBJ1-2, with 8 bases identical to TRBD1. CDR3 length: 14 amino acids. J lost 4 bases, V lost 4 bases, and 5 bases had no gene match. CDR1 MGHRA and CDR2 YSYEKL come from the germline V gene. CDR3 amino acids: CASSRAGQAYGYTF. The CDR3 coding sequence is TGCGCCAGCAGCCGGGCGGGACAGGCCTATGGCTACACCTTC.

The chain employs TRBV28 and TRBJ2-5; D unresolved. Trimming cost V 7 bases and J 2 bases, with 17 bases left between them. The V gene's germline CDR1 is MDHEN and CDR2 SYDVKM. The CDR3 is made up of 15 amino acids. CDR3 residues: CASTASLPEQETQYF. The CDR3 coding sequence is TGTGCCAGCACCGCCTCCCTTCCCGAGCAAGAGACCCAGTACTTC.

Judged by abundance, this clone is medium-sized. This chain uses TRBV19 with TRBJ1-5, with D perhaps TRBD1 (6 bases). This CDR3 has 15 residues. Germline loops: CDR1 LNHDA, CDR2 SQIVND (reference sequence). The V gene lost 4 bases and the J gene lost 6 bases, with 16 bases spanning the gap. The CDR3 nucleotides read TGTGCCAGTAGTAGTTCTCGGGGGGCGTCTCAGCCCCAGCATTTT. Translating it yields CASSSSRGASQPQHF.

J is TRBJ2-3 and V is TRBV5-4; 9 bases fit TRBD2. V was pared by 1 base and J by 4 bases, with 4 bases of the junction left unmatched. CDR3 length: 15 amino acids. CDR1 is SGHNT, CDR2 YYREEE, per germline (reference sequence). The CDR3 nucleotides read TGTGCCAGCAGCTTGTGGCTAGCGGGACCAGATACGCAGTATTTT. Translated, it gives CASSLWLAGPDTQYF.

The chain is built from TRBV2 and TRBJ2-1; D is ambiguous. The CDR3 consists of 11 residues. Per germline, CDR1 SNHLY and CDR2 FYNNEI. Trimming removed 6 bases at V and 3 bases at J, with 3 bases between. CDR3 loop: CASSGYNEQFF. DNA for the CDR3: TGTGCCAGCAGCGGCTACAATGAGCAGTTCTTC. Complete variable domain (other parts from reference TRBV2 and TRBJ2-1): EPEVTQTPSHQVTQMGQEVILRCVPISNHLYFYWYRQILGQKVEFLVSFYNNEISEKSEIFDDQFSVERPDGSNFTLKIRSTKLEDSAMYFCASSGYNEQFFGPGTRLTVL.

J is TRBJ2-3 and V is TRBV5-1; D uncertain. V was pared by 0 bases and J by 9 bases, with 11 bases between. The CDR3 sequence is 13 residues long. The V gene's germline CDR1 is SGHRS and CDR2 YFSETQ. CDR3 amino acids: CASSLEEQITQYF. In DNA, the CDR3 is TGCGCCAGCAGCTTGGAAGAACAGATAACGCAGTATTTT.

The chain couples TRBV24-1 to TRBJ2-3; 10 nucleotides align to TRBD1. The CDR3 consists of 15 residues. V lost 3 bases and J lost 4; bases outside the gene matches: 3. Germline V gives CDR1 KGHDR, CDR2 SFDVKD. CDR3 sequence: CATSDRDRGADTQYF. The CDR3 nucleotides read TGTGCCACCAGTGATAGGGACAGGGGCGCAGATACGCAGTATTTT.

The genes are TRBV13 and TRBJ2-1; maybe TRBD2 (6 bases). Trimming pared 6 bases from V and 0 bases from J, leaving 18 bases between. The CDR3 loop spans 17 amino acids. Germline CDR1 and CDR2: PRHDT and FYEKMQ (reference sequence). CDR3 protein: CASSYFPGRGSYNEQFF. As DNA, the CDR3 is TGTGCCAGCAGTTACTTTCCCGGGAGAGGCTCCTACAATGAGCAGTTCTTC.

This clone was recorded a few times. The chain has TRBV7-2 and TRBJ2-2; TRBD1 agrees at 7 bases. V was pared by 5 bases and J by 2 bases, with 5 bases of the junction left unmatched. Germline V gene data show CDR1 as SGHTA and CDR2 as FQGNSA. This CDR3 has 15 amino acids. The CDR3 region is CASSLGTVNTGELFF. As DNA, the CDR3 is TGTGCCAGCAGCCTCGGGACAGTTAACACCGGGGAGCTGTTTTTT. Looking up the rest from reference TRBV7-2 and TRBJ2-2 gives the full variable domain: GAGVSQSPSNKVTEKGKDVELRCDPISGHTALYWYRQSLGQGLEFLIYFQGNSAPDKSGLPSDRFSAERTGGSVSTLTIQRTQQEDSAVYLCASSLGTVNTGELFFGEGSRLTVL.

The V gene is TRBV27, the J gene TRBJ1-6, with no clear D. The CDR3 covers 15 residues. Looked up from germline, CDR1 is MNHEY and CDR2 is SMNVEV (reference sequence). The V gene lost 3 bases and the J gene lost 3 bases, with 9 bases spanning the gap. CDR3 loop: CASSLNSFYNSPLHF. CDR3 nucleotide sequence: TGTGCCAGCAGTTTGAACAGTTTCTATAATTCACCCCTCCACTTT.

This clone was observed a few times. The chain is built from TRBV18 and TRBJ1-3; TRBD1 aligns across 7 bases. The CDR3 loop spans 16 amino acids. CDR1 is KGHSH and CDR2 is LQKENI in the germline V gene. Trimming cost V 3 bases and J 1 base; bases outside gene matches: 6. This chain's CDR3 is CASSPSATGSGNTIYF. Here the CDR3 DNA reads TGTGCCAGCTCACCCTCGGCGACAGGGTCTGGAAACACCATATATTTT.

The CDR3 is CASSYRDTQYF. The CDR3 region has the DNA TGTGCCAGCAGTTATCGGGATACGCAGTATTTT. The chain links TRBV28 to TRBJ2-3; no clear D. This CDR3 region has 11 residues. Germline values: CDR1 MDHEN, CDR2 SYDVKM. Trimming took 4 bases from V and 6 from J, leaving 5 bases between them.

This clone appeared a single time. At one end the junction does not follow the germline gene, possibly because of a read error. The rearrangement uses TRBV30 and TRBJ1-4; maybe TRBD1 (6 bases). Germline CDR1 GTSNPN, CDR2 SVGIG (reference sequence). This CDR3 is 13 amino acids long. The CDR3 DNA sequence: TGTGCCTGGCTCAGGGGAAGGGCTGAAAAATTGTTTTTT. Its protein is CAWLRGRAEKLFF.

V is TRBV19 and J is TRBJ1-5, with TRBD1 identical over 9 bases. The trim removed 4 bases at V and 5 bases at J, leaving 9 bases unmatched. There are 16 residues in the CDR3. Looked up from germline, CDR1 is LNHDA and CDR2 is SQIVND (reference sequence). The CDR3 region is CASSSSDRGEYQPQHF. The CDR3 DNA reads as TGTGCCAGTAGTAGCTCGGACAGGGGCGAATATCAGCCCCAGCATTTT.

This clone has only a few counts. The rearrangement uses TRBV6-5 and TRBJ1-1; 9 bases agree with TRBD1. Unmatched junction bases numbered 6, after V lost 9 bases and J lost 4 bases. The CDR3 totals 13 residues. Germline V gene lookup returns CDR1 MNHEY and CDR2 SVGAGI. The CDR3 sequence: CASRDRAFTEAFF. The CDR3 DNA is TGTGCCAGTCGGGACAGGGCTTTCACTGAAGCTTTCTTT.

This chain joins TRBV30 and TRBJ2-1; D unclear. This CDR3 region has 17 residues. The germline V gene encodes CDR1 GTSNPN and CDR2 SVGIG (reference sequence). V was cut by 4 bases and J by 0 bases, with 19 bases left in between. CDR3 in amino acids: CAWTPKKVQISYNEQFF. CDR3 bases: TGTGCCTGGACTCCTAAGAAGGTACAGATCTCCTACAATGAGCAGTTCTTC.

V usage is TRBV11-2 and J usage is TRBJ2-7; 9 bases map to TRBD2. There are 16 residues in the CDR3. Germline V gives CDR1 SGHAT, CDR2 FQNNGV. The junction had 10 bases not matched to a gene; V was cut back by 5 bases and J by 2 bases. The CDR3 DNA reads as TGTGCCAGCAGCCGCTCGACTAGCGGCACTACCTACGAGCAGTACTTC. This sequence encodes CASSRSTSGTTYEQYF.

The V and J genes are TRBV29-1 and TRBJ2-7; 8 bases map to TRBD2. The CDR3 is 13 amino acids. Germline V CDR1 and CDR2: SQVTM, ANQGSEA. V was clipped by 7 bases and J by 7 bases; unmatched bases: 12. The DNA of the CDR3 is TGCAGCGCCTCCTCCGGGACTAGAAGTGAGCAGTACTTC. Its translation: CSASSGTRSEQYF.

The CDR3 region is CASSQVLVADTQYF. CDR3 in DNA: TGCGCCAGCAGCCAAGTCCTAGTCGCAGATACGCAGTATTTT. This chain uses TRBV4-1 with TRBJ2-3; D gene uncertain. The CDR3 length is 14 residues. The germline V gene encodes CDR1 MGHRA and CDR2 YSYEKL. Trimming pared 1 base from V and 4 bases from J, leaving 9 bases between.

The chain couples TRBV10-3 to TRBJ2-3; D possibly corresponds to TRBD2 (6 bases). Between the trimmed V and J ends, which lost 9 bases and 0 bases, there was a span of 10 bases. The germline V gene encodes CDR1 ENHRY and CDR2 SYGVKD. The CDR3 spans 13 residues. The CDR3 region is CAIRDFSTDTQYF. As DNA, the CDR3 is TGTGCCATTCGGGACTTTAGCACAGATACGCAGTATTTT.

This sequence joins TRBV30 and TRBJ2-7, with 10 nucleotides matching TRBD2. The CDR3 consists of 14 residues. The V gene's germline CDR1 is GTSNPN and CDR2 SVGIG (reference sequence). The junction had 3 bases not matched to a gene; V was cut back by 0 bases and J by 4 bases. The CDR3 nucleotides are TGTGCCTGGAGTGTAGCGGGAGGGACTTACGAGCAGTACTTC. Translated, it gives CAWSVAGGTYEQYF.

The chain couples TRBV7-6 to TRBJ2-3, with TRBD1 matching 7 bases. The CDR3 extends over 15 amino acids. J lost 4 bases, V lost 5 bases, and 9 bases had no gene match. The germline CDR1 and CDR2 sequences are SGHVS and FNYEAQ. CDR3 DNA: TGTGCCAGCAGCCCGGGACAGTTCAGTCCAGATACGCAGTATTTT. This translates into CASSPGQFSPDTQYF.